Listed below are T cell receptor beta chains from one sample, sequenced in a study of cytomegalovirus exposure and HLA in healthy donors. Libraries were prepared by immunoSEQ multiplex PCR; TCRdb keeps only in-frame clonotypes and omits some of them. The table shows tens of thousands of clones, with 74% occurring only once. Sequencing was carried out using PBMCs. The source is a woman in her twenties or thirties in good health and CMV-seropositive. CDR3s include the opening cysteine and the closing phenylalanine or tryptophan. D genes are given only for firm matches. Size values are once, few and many counts, or a class for expanded clones, and some rows have none.

size	V	D	J	CDR3	DNA
-	TRBV25-1	-	TRBJ1-5	CASSQGFSNQPQHF	TGTGCCAGCAGTCAGGGTTTCAGCAATCAGCCCCAGCATTTT
-	TRBV4-3	TRBD2	TRBJ2-1	CASSTRGEQYNEQFF	TGCGCCAGCAGCACTCGGGGGGAACAGTACAATGAGCAGTTCTTC
-	TRBV7-2	-	TRBJ1-2	CASSLDGLAGYGYTF	TGTGCCAGCAGCTTAGATGGTCTGGCGGGCTATGGCTACACCTTC
-	TRBV7-7	TRBD2	TRBJ2-5	CASSSREDPAETQYF	TGTGCCAGCAGCTCTCGGGAGGATCCAGCAGAGACCCAGTACTTC
-	TRBV5-1	TRBD1	TRBJ1-5	CASSLATGGTQPQHF	TGCGCCAGCAGCTTGGCGACAGGGGGAACTCAGCCCCAGCATTTT
-	TRBV5-1	TRBD2	TRBJ2-5	CASSFLSSGIETQYF	TGCGCCAGCAGCTTCCTCTCTAGCGGGATTGAGACCCAGTACTTC
-	TRBV2	TRBD1	TRBJ2-3	CASKQGQGTDTQYF	TGTGCCAGCAAGCAGGGACAGGGCACCGATACGCAGTATTTT
-	TRBV6-5	-	TRBJ1-5	CASSYGGRGANQPQHF	TGTGCCAGCAGTTACGGGGGTCGGGGGGCCAATCAGCCCCAGCATTTT
-	TRBV6-1	TRBD2	TRBJ2-3	CASRGRLAGADTQYF	TGTGCCAGCAGGGGTAGACTAGCGGGAGCAGATACGCAGTATTTT
once	TRBV30	-	TRBJ2-7	CAWSVSNGYEQYF	TGTGCCTGGAGTGTATCAAACGGGTACGAGCAGTACTTC
-	TRBV30	-	TRBJ2-7	CAWSPFYEQYF	TGTGCCTGGAGTCCCTTTTACGAGCAGTACTTC
-	TRBV15	-	TRBJ1-1	CATSRDHHGGAYTEAFF	TGTGCCACCAGCAGAGATCACCACGGAGGGGCGTACACTGAAGCTTTCTTT
-	TRBV30	-	TRBJ1-5	CAYEQGYNQPQHF	TGTGCCTATGAACAGGGATACAATCAGCCCCAGCATTTT
-	TRBV29-1	TRBD1	TRBJ1-1	CSVYRGKREAFF	TGCAGCGTTTACAGGGGAAAGAGGGAAGCTTTCTTT